Described below is a single T cell receptor (beta chain) sequence and its context. The data were produced by immunoSEQ multiplex PCR, yet TCRdb's version contains in-frame clones alone and is incomplete. Among about 140,000 clones listed, approximately 94% were seen once. These data come from a study of control samples from healthy donors and cancer patients. Germline V gene lookup returns CDR1 PRHDT and CDR2 FYEKMQ (reference sequence). The V end lost 0 bases, the J end lost 4 bases, and 10 bases lay between the germline ends. The CDR3 runs 14 residues. The sequence was collected from a man aged 35 to 55 in good health. The sample consisted of blood. This sequence joins TRBV13 and TRBJ2-7, with D uncertain. In nucleotides, the CDR3 is TGTGCCAGCAGCTTAGGGGAGTACGGTTACGAGCAGTACTTC. Its translation is CASSLGEYGYEQYF.